This T cell receptor (beta chain) comes out of a study of cytomegalovirus exposure and HLA in healthy donors. This clone was found a few times. Recording of this donor's CMV serostatus was not done. The PCR was carried out with 60 Vbeta primers and 13 Jbeta primers. Profiled with immunoSEQ multiplex PCR; TCRdb holds only in-frame clones, not every one. The sample holds roughly 140,000 clones; roughly three quarters are singletons and the top ten take roughly 3.6%. The germline V and J ends were trimmed by 2 bases and 9 bases, with 8 bases remaining between them. The CDR3 has 11 amino acids. Germline V gene sequence: CDR1 GTSNPN, CDR2 SVGIG (reference sequence).

Sequencing was carried out using PBMCs. V usage is TRBV30 and J usage is TRBJ2-4; possibly TRBD1 for D (5 bases). The sequence derives from a human donor in good health. CDR3 region: CAWSQGSIQYF. The CDR3 nucleotides are TGTGCCTGGAGTCAGGGTAGCATTCAGTACTTC.